This T cell receptor (beta chain) emerged from a study of technical replicates of blood from a few donors. This table comes from immunoSEQ multiplex PCR, and its TCRdb copy is limited to in-frame clones, with some not included. The table includes about 82,000 clones, 94% detected once. The receptor comes from a human donor in good health. The sample consisted of T cells isolated from PBMCs.

The CDR3: CASSPRAVNYGYTF. The CDR3 coding sequence is TGTGCCAGCTCACCCAGGGCCGTTAACTATGGCTACACCTTC. This chain uses TRBV18 with TRBJ1-2; possible D gene TRBD1, 5 bases. The CDR3 runs 14 residues. V shed 3 bases and J shed 1 base, with 9 bases lying between them. Germline CDR1 and CDR2: KGHSH and LQKENI.